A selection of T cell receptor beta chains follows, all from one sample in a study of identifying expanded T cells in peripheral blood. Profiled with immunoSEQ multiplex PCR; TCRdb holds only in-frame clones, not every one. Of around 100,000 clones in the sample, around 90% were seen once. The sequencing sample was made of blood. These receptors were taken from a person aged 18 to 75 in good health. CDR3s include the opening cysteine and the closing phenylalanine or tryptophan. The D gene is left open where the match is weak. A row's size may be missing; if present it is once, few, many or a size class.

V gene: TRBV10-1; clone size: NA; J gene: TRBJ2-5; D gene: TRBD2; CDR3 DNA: TGCGCCAGCAGTGACGTCCGGAGCGGGGGGTTAGGGACCCAGTACTTC; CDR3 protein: CASSDVRSGGLGTQYF
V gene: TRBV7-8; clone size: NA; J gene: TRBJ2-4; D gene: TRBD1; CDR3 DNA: TGTGCCAGCAGCGGGGACAGGGAAAACATTCAGTACTTC; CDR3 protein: CASSGDRENIQYF
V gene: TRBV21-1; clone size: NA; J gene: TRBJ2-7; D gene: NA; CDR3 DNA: TGTGCCAGCAGCAAAGACCCCGGGGGGAGAGTCTACGAGCAGTACTTC; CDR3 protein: CASSKDPGGRVYEQYF
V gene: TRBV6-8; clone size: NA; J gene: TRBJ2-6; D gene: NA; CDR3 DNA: TGTGCCAGCAGTTACCGACGGGACTCTGGGGCCAACGTCCTGACTTTC; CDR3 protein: CASSYRRDSGANVLTF
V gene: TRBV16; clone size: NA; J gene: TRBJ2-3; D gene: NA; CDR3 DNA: TGTGCCAGCAGCCAATACTTCACAGATACGCAGTATTTT; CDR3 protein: CASSQYFTDTQYF
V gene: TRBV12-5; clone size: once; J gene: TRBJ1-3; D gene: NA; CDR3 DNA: TGTGCTAGTGGTTTGGGAGGGGACACCATATATTTT; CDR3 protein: CASGLGGDTIYF
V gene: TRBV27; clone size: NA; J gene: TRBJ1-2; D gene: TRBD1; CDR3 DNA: TGTGCCAGCAGTCCCACCGCAGGGGGTAACTATGGCTACACCTTC; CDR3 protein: CASSPTAGGNYGYTF
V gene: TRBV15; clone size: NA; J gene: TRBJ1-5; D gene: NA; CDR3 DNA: TGTGCCACCAGCAGAGGTTTGGATAGCAATCAGCCCCAGCATTTT; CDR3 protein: CATSRGLDSNQPQHF
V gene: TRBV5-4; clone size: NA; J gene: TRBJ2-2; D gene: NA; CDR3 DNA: TGTGCCAGCAGCTTGACAGGGAAACTTCCCGGGGAGCTGTTTTTT; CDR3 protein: CASSLTGKLPGELFF
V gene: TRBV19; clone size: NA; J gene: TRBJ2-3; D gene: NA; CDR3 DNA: TGTGCCAGTAGTAGACGTAGGGACCCTGGGGCAGATACGCAGTATTTT; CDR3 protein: CASSRRRDPGADTQYF
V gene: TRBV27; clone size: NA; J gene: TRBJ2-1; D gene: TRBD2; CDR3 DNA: TGTGCCAGCAGTCCACTGGCGGGGGGCTTCTACAATGAGCAGTTCTTC; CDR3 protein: CASSPLAGGFYNEQFF
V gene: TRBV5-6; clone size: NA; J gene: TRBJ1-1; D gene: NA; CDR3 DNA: TGTGCCAGCAGCTTCTACACAGGTCGAATGAACACTGAAGCTTTCTTT; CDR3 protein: CASSFYTGRMNTEAFF
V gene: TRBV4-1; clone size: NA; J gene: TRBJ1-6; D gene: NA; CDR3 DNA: TGCGCCAGCAGCCAAGGGCAGGGGCGCAATGATTCACCCCTCCACTTT; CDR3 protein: CASSQGQGRNDSPLHF
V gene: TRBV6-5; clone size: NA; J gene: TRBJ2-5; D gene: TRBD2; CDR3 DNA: TGTGCCAGCAGTTATAGCGGGGGGAAAGAGACCCAGTACTTC; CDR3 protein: CASSYSGGKETQYF
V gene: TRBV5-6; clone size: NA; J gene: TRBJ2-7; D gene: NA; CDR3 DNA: TGTGCCAGCAGCACACCGGGCGAGCAGTACTTC; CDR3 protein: CASSTPGEQYF
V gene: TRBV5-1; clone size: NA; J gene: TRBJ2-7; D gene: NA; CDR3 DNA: TGCGCCAGCAGCCCGGCTAGTTGGGGGGCCGAGCAGTACTTC; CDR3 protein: CASSPASWGAEQYF
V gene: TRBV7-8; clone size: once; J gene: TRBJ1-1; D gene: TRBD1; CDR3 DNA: TGTGCCAGCACCCCCGCACAGGGGCGGTCCAGTGAAGCTTTCTTT; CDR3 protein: CASTPAQGRSSEAFF
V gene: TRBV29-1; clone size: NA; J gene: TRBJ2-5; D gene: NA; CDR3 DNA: TGCAGCGTTCTTTCCAGGGAAGAGACCCAGTACTTC; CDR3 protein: CSVLSREETQYF
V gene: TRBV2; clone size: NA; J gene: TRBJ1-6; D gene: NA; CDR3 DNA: TGTGCCAGCAGGGAAGGAGGGAGTGGGTCTAATTCACCCCTCCACTTT; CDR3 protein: CASREGGSGSNSPLHF
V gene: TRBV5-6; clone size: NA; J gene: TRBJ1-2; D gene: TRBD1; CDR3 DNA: TGTGCCAGCAGCTTGGGACAGGGGTTAGGGGGCTACACCTTC; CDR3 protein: CASSLGQGLGGYTF
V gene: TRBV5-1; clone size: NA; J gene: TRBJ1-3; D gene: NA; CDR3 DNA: TGCGCCAGCAGCGCCGGGGGGTCTGGAAACACCATATATTTT; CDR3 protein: CASSAGGSGNTIYF
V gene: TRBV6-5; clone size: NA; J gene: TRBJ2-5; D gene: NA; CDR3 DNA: TGTGCCAGCAGTTCCCGAGAGACCCAGTACTTC; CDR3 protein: CASSSRETQYF
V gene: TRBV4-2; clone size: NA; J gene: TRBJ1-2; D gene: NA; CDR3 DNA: TGTGCCAGCAGCCAAGCGGATAACTATGGCTACACCTTC; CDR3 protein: CASSQADNYGYTF
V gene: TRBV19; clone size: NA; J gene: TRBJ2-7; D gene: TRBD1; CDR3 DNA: TGTGCCAGTAGCCGAAAGCCTGGGACAGATGCATCACGCTACGAGCAGTACTTC; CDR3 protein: CASSRKPGTDASRYEQYF
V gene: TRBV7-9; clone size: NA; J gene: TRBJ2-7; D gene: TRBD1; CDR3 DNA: TGTGCCAGCAGCTTAGGAGCAGGGGGCTACGAGCAGTACTTC; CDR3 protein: CASSLGAGGYEQYF
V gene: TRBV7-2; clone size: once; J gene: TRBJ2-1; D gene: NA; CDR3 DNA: TGTGCCAGCAGCTTAGGCCCTCCGGGGAGCTCCTACAATGAGCAGTTCTTC; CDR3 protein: CASSLGPPGSSYNEQFF
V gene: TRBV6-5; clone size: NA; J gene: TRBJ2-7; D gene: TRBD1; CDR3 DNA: TGTGCCAGCAGTTCCGCGACAGGGGGCGAGCAGTACTTC; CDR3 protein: CASSSATGGEQYF
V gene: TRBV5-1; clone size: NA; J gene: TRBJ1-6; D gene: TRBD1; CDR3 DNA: TGCGCCAGCAGCTTTTGGGGACAGTATAATTCACCCCTCCACTTT; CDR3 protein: CASSFWGQYNSPLHF
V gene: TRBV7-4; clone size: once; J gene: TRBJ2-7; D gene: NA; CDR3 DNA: TGTGCCAGCAGCTTAGCGCAGCCAGGGTCCTACGAGCAGTACTTC; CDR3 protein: CASSLAQPGSYEQYF
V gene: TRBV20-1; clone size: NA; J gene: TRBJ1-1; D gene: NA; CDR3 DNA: TGCAGTGTAGCTAGGGGGACTGAAGCTTTCTTT; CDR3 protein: CSVARGTEAFF
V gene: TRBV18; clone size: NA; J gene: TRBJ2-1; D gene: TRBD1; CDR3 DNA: TGTGCCAGCGGATTAACAGGGGCAGTTTTCGACAATGAGCAGTTCTTC; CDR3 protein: CASGLTGAVFDNEQFF
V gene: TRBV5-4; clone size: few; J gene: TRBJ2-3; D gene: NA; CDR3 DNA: TGTGCCAGCAGGTCACAGGGAGCCACAGATACGCAGTATTTT; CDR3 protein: CASRSQGATDTQYF
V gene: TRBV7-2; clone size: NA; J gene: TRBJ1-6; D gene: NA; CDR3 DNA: TGTGCCAGCAGCTTGCAAAGCTCCTATAATTCACCCCTCCACTTT; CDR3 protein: CASSLQSSYNSPLHF
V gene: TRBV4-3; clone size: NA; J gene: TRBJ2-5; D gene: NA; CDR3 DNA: TGCGCCAGCAGCCTGACGGAGGGGGCCGGAGAGACCCAGTACTTC; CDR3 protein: CASSLTEGAGETQYF
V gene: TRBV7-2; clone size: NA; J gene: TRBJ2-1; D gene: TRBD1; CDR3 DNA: TGTGCCAGCAGCTTAGCACAGGGGAGTCACAATGAGCAGTTCTTC; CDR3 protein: CASSLAQGSHNEQFF
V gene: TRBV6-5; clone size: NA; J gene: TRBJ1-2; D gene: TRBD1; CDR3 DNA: TGTGCCAGCAGTCCAACCGGACAGGGAGGCACCTTC; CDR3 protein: CASSPTGQGGTF
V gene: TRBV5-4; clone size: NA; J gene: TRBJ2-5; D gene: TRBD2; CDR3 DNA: TGTGCCAGCAGCCAGCGGGGGGGCGGGGAGACCCAGTACTTC; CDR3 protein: CASSQRGGGETQYF
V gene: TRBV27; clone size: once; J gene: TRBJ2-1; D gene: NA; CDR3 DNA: TGTGCCAGCAGTTTACATAGGGCCCTTTACAATGAGCAGTTCTTC; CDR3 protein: CASSLHRALYNEQFF
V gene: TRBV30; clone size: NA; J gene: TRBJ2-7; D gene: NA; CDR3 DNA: TGTGCCTGGACTTTCGGGTGGGGTGGATCCTACGAGCAGTACTTC; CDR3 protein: CAWTFGWGGSYEQYF
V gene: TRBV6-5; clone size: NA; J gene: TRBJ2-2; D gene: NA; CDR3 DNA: TGTGCCAGCAGTTGGCGAACCAGCGGGGAGCTGTTTTTT; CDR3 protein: CASSWRTSGELFF
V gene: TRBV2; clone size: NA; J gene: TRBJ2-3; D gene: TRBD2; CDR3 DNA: TGTGCCAGCATGAGACTAGCGACGATGGCAGATACGCAGTATTTT; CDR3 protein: CASMRLATMADTQYF
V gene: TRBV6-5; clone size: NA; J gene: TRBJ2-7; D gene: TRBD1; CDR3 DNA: TGTGCCACCAAGGACAGGGCAAAACCCTACGAGCAGTACTTC; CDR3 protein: CATKDRAKPYEQYF
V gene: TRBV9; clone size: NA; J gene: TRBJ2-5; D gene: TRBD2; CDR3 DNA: TGTGCCAGCAGCTCCCTCGGGGGGGCCGGGGAGACCCAGTACTTC; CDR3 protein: CASSSLGGAGETQYF
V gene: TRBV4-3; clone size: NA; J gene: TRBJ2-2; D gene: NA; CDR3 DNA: TGCGCCAGCAGCCAAGATAGGGGTGACGGGGAGCTGTTTTTT; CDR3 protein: CASSQDRGDGELFF
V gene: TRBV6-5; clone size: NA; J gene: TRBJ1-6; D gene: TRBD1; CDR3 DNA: TGTGCCAGCAGTCCAACCGGGACAGCAGCTTCACCCCTCCACTTT; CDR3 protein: CASSPTGTAASPLHF
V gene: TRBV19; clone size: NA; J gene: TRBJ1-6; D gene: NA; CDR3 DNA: TGTGCCAGTAGTATAGGGTTCGGCTCCTATAATTCACCCCTCCACTTT; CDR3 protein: CASSIGFGSYNSPLHF
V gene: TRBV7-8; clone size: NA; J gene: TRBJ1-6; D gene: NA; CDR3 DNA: TGTGCCAGCAGGGACGGATATAATTCACCCCTCCACTTT; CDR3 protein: CASRDGYNSPLHF
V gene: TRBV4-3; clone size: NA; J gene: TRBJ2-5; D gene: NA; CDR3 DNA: TGCGCCAGCCGGGCCAGGGGGGAAGAGACCCAGTACTTC; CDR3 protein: CASRARGEETQYF
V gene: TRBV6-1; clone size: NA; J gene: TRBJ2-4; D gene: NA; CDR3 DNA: TGTGCCAGCAGTGAGGGTTCGGCAGGGGTAGCCAAAAACATTCAGTACTTC; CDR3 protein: CASSEGSAGVAKNIQYF
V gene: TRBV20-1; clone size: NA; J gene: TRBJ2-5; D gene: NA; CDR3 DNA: TGCAGTTGGAACTTCCAAGAGACCCAGTACTTC; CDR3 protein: CSWNFQETQYF
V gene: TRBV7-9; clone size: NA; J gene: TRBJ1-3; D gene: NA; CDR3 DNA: TGTGCCAGCAGCTTAATTCACTCTGGAAACACCATATATTTT; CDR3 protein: CASSLIHSGNTIYF
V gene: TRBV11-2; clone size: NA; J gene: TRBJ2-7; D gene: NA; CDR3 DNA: TGTGCCAGCACCCTCACGCAGGGTAGTTCCTACGAGCAGTACTTC; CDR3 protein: CASTLTQGSSYEQYF
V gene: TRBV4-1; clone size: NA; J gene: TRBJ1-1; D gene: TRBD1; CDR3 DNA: TGCGCCAGCAGCCGGCGGGACAGGGGTAGGATTGAAGCTTTCTTT; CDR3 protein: CASSRRDRGRIEAFF
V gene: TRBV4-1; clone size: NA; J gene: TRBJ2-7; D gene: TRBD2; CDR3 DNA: TGCGCCAGCAGCCAGCGACTAGCGGTACCCTACGAGCAGTACTTC; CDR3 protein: CASSQRLAVPYEQYF
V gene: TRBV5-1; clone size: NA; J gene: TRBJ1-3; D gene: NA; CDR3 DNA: TGCGCCAGCAGCTTGAGTTCCCCTGGAAACACCATATATTTT; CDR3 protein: CASSLSSPGNTIYF
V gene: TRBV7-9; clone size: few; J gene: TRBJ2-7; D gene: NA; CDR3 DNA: TGTGCCAGCAGCTTTGGTTCCACCTACGAGCAGTACTTC; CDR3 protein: CASSFGSTYEQYF